The rows below give T cell receptor beta chains drawn from one sample of a study of control samples from healthy donors and cancer patients. Profiled with immunoSEQ multiplex PCR; TCRdb holds only in-frame clones, not every one. Here the sample spans over 85,000 clones, approximately 93% being singletons. The sample was blood. Receptor source: a woman in her 30s in good health. Both conserved end residues are trimmed from each CDR3. The order of the fields is J gene, V gene, clone size, CDR3 protein. Clone size is given for some rows only: seen once, a few or many times, or a class if the clone is expanded.

TRBJ1-4	TRBV27	once	ASSFHRVGSKLF
TRBJ2-7	TRBV11-2	-	ASSLNPGARSYEQY
TRBJ2-1	TRBV7-9	-	ASSLSSWSYEQF
TRBJ2-5	TRBV20-1	-	SASPSGRAGLETQY
TRBJ2-1	TRBV11-2	-	ASSLGGRPYNEQF
TRBJ2-1	TRBV15	-	ATSRAGGTRRVTVQF
TRBJ1-6	TRBV15	-	ATSRARVGNSPLH
TRBJ2-1	TRBV11-2	-	ASSLGIGTSGGTNEQF
TRBJ2-3	TRBV7-3	-	ASSLAGGPLGTQY
TRBJ2-1	TRBV28	-	ASSVDSYEQF
TRBJ1-1	TRBV27	-	ASSLFRGNTEAF
TRBJ2-7	TRBV30	-	AWSVRNRGFSGLYEQY
TRBJ1-6	TRBV7-2	once	ASSPGINSPLH
TRBJ2-7	TRBV13	-	ASSSRGGRNEQY
TRBJ1-1	TRBV6-5	-	ASSTEGRMNTEAF
TRBJ2-1	TRBV7-3	-	ASSLRGNREQF
TRBJ1-2	TRBV28	-	ASSWGHGYT
TRBJ1-1	TRBV6-5	-	ATWDRYLNTEAF
TRBJ1-1	TRBV2	-	ASSVLGAIEAF
TRBJ1-2	TRBV5-1	-	ASSLESTGTYGYT
TRBJ2-1	TRBV6-2/TRBV6-3	-	ASSYLNHQGNEQF
TRBJ2-7	TRBV28	-	ASQLRGKDSYEQY
TRBJ1-6	TRBV19	once	ASSTQDISYNSPLH
TRBJ1-2	TRBV5-6	-	ASSLVDLQEHYGYT
TRBJ2-2	TRBV7-9	few	ASSFLGLGTGELF
TRBJ1-2	TRBV30	-	AWSDRSRDGYT
TRBJ1-2	TRBV9	-	ASSDSGGTDGYT
TRBJ1-1	TRBV13	-	ASSLDPSDTEAF
TRBJ2-3	TRBV3-1/TRBV3-2	-	ASSQVGTGFPTDTQY
TRBJ1-2	TRBV28	-	ASKTGQFYGYT
TRBJ1-1	TRBV6-5	-	ASSQWGQNTEAF
TRBJ2-7	TRBV7-2	-	ASSLAYQTREQY
TRBJ2-7	TRBV5-1	-	ASSYNDRVVYEQY
TRBJ1-2	TRBV4-2	-	ASSQEWSTSSGYT
TRBJ2-5	TRBV6-2/TRBV6-3	-	ASSYSGRQETQY
TRBJ1-1	TRBV6-5	once	ASRPRGAMNTEAF
TRBJ2-1	TRBV28	-	ASMRRELYNEQF
TRBJ1-2	TRBV18	-	ASSRGRDGYT
TRBJ1-2	TRBV19	-	ASSITPTLYGYT
TRBJ2-7	TRBV5-1	-	ASSLAASGYEQY
TRBJ1-2	TRBV24-1	-	ATSEATANYGYT
TRBJ2-3	TRBV29-1	-	SVRQGGADTQY
TRBJ1-4	TRBV5-1	-	ASSLSGQGNEKLF
TRBJ1-2	TRBV7-9	-	ASSPWGGQGLSYGYT
TRBJ1-4	TRBV28	-	ASSRDGGATNEKLF
TRBJ1-4	TRBV7-2	-	ASSLARGGGSEKLF
TRBJ2-1	TRBV5-1	-	ASSSNVDSLDEQF
TRBJ2-7	TRBV18	-	ASSPRRGDSYEQY
TRBJ2-7	TRBV5-1	-	ASSSQGARVYEQY
TRBJ2-7	TRBV28	-	ASSFIGSVSYEQY
TRBJ1-2	TRBV11-2	once	ASSRWQTGGFYGYT